These 24 T cell receptor beta chains were sequenced from one sample in a study of T cells after yellow fever vaccination (dated by TCRdb to between 2018 and 2021). The treatment or condition label here, explained by the study, means: live attenuated yellow fever vaccine strain. Library prep was done by 5' RACE. Instrument used: Illumina NovaSeq 6000. The public reads were run again by TCRdb, first through fastp at Q25 and then through MiXCR, and only productive beta chains were kept. Here each entry gathers all rows of one CDR3 protein and keeps the most common genes and DNA. This sample holds 400,000 or so distinct CDR3 sequences; approximately 19% were observed only once. The ten largest clones represent 15% to 20% of the sample. Sequencing used PBMCs, obtained before the yellow fever booster vaccination. The receptor set was obtained from a man aged 18 to 29 who received the YFV17D yellow fever vaccine.

This clonotype came up a few times. The genes are TRBV20-1 and TRBJ1-5; D is perhaps TRBD1 (5 bases). CDR3 size: 13 residues. Germline CDR1 DFQATT, CDR2 SNEGSKA (reference sequence). V shed 7 bases and J shed 4 bases, with 14 bases lying between them. CDR3 loop: CSVPDRANQPQHF. In DNA form, the CDR3 reads TGCAGTGTCCCCGACAGAGCAAATCAGCCCCAGCATTTT.

This clonotype was counted between two and nine times. V usage is TRBV6-6 and J usage is TRBJ1-3; 7 bases agree with TRBD1. The ends lost 6 bases at V and 0 bases at J; junction bases unmatched: 8. The CDR3 is 16 amino acids. The germline CDR1 and CDR2 sequences are MNHNY and SVGAGI (reference sequence). The CDR3 nucleotides are TGTGCCAGCAGAACCCCAGGGGGAAGCTCTGGAAACACCATATATTTT. Amino acids: CASRTPGGSSGNTIYF.

This clonotype has ten or more counts. V is TRBV10-3 and J is TRBJ2-7; D might be TRBD2 (6 bases). The CDR3 loop spans 14 amino acids. V lost 0 bases and J lost 1, with 7 bases in between. Germline CDR1 and CDR2: ENHRY and SYGVKD. CDR3 sequence (DNA): TGTGCCATCAGTGAGTCTAGCGGATCCTACGAGCAGTACTTC. It encodes CAISESSGSYEQYF.

V is TRBV7-2 and J is TRBJ1-1; 10 positions match TRBD1. CDR1 is SGHTA, CDR2 FQGNSA, per germline. This CDR3 spans 14 amino acids. Trimming at V came to 6 bases and at J to 4 bases, leaving 5 bases not matched to a gene. The CDR3 loop reads CASRTGGGGTEAFF. As DNA, the CDR3 is TGTGCCAGCAGGACAGGGGGCGGAGGCACTGAAGCTTTCTTT.

This clonotype was counted ten times or more. The chain is built from TRBV4-2 and TRBJ1-2; D is unresolved. The V gene's germline CDR1 is LGHNA and CDR2 YNFKEQ. The CDR3 consists of 10 residues. V lost 0 bases, J lost 8 bases, and 1 base lay in between. CDR3 residues: CASSQEGYTF. CDR3 sequence (DNA): TGTGCCAGCAGCCAAGAAGGCTACACCTTC.

This clonotype was observed a handful of times. The chain has TRBV29-1 and TRBJ2-7; 8 bases agree with TRBD1. The J segment lost 5 bases and the V segment lost 5 bases, leaving 2 bases of the junction unmatched. The CDR3 covers 11 residues. Per the germline V gene, CDR1 is SQVTM and CDR2 is ANQGSEA. CDR3 DNA sequence: TGCAGCGTTACACAGGGGGACGAGCAGTACGTC. Protein: CSVTQGDEQYV.

The chain uses TRBV29-1 and TRBJ2-5; TRBD1 matches at 8 bases. The junction had 5 bases not matched to a gene; V was cut back by 6 bases and J by 5 bases. The CDR3 contains 12 residues. The V gene's germline CDR1 is SQVTM and CDR2 ANQGSEA. The CDR3 nucleotides read TGCAGCGTATACCACAGGGGGGAGACCCAGTACTTC. Amino acid sequence: CSVYHRGETQYF. The variable domain in full, completed from reference TRBV29-1 and TRBJ2-5, reads SAVISQKPSRDICQRGTSLTIQCQVDSQVTMMFWYRQQPGQSLTLIATANQGSEATYESGFVIDKFPISRPNLTFSTLTVSNMSPEDSSIYLCSVYHRGETQYFGPGTRLLVL.

This clonotype was seen ten or more times. The chain employs TRBV20-1 and TRBJ2-7; 8 bases agree with TRBD2. The CDR3 runs to 14 residues. CDR1 and CDR2 from the germline V gene are DFQATT and SNEGSKA (reference sequence). V lost 1 base to trimming and J lost 3 bases; unmatched junction nucleotides: 5. This CDR3 is CSARAGTRSYEQYF. CDR3 DNA: TGCAGTGCTAGAGCCGGGACTAGAAGCTACGAGCAGTACTTC.

In its sample, this clonotype was seen a few times. The V call is TRBV7-6, the J call TRBJ2-3, with 10 bases identical to TRBD1. This CDR3 spans 17 amino acids. V shed 5 bases, J shed 3 bases, and the junction held 11 bases outside the gene matches. Germline V lookup: CDR1 SGHVS, CDR2 FNYEAQ. The CDR3 region has the DNA TGTGCCAGCAGCCAACCGGACAGGGGGAAATGGACAGATACGCAGTATTTT. This gives the protein CASSQPDRGKWTDTQYF.

CDR3 nucleotide sequence: TGTGCCAGCAGCCGAGGCCGGGACAGGGTTCAACCCCAGCATTTT. This codes for CASSRGRDRVQPQHF. V gene TRBV12-3 or TRBV12-4 combines with J gene TRBJ1-5, with 9 bases fitting TRBD1. This CDR3 has 15 amino acids. Unmatched junction bases numbered 13, after V lost 6 bases and J lost 10 bases.

This clonotype occurred a few times. The chain recombines TRBV5-1 with TRBJ1-1; 11 bases fit TRBD1. V trimming: 1 base; J trimming: 4 bases; junction bases outside the gene matches: 3. The CDR3 length is 15 residues. Germline lookup yields CDR1 SGHRS and CDR2 YFSETQ. CDR3 residues: CASSLLGTGGTEAFF. CDR3 DNA: TGCGCCAGCAGCTTGTTAGGGACAGGGGGCACTGAAGCTTTCTTT.

The chain joins TRBV20-1 to TRBJ1-2; D gene ambiguous. Between the trimmed V and J ends, which lost 4 bases and 8 bases, there was a span of 2 bases. CDR3 length: 8 residues. The germline CDR1 and CDR2 sequences are DFQATT and SNEGSKA (reference sequence). The CDR3 bases are TGCAGTGCTATCGGCTACACCTTC. This encodes CSAIGYTF.

The chain employs TRBV14 and TRBJ2-2; no definite D call. V was shortened by 1 base and J by 1 base, with 7 bases between the two germline ends. This CDR3 comprises 15 residues. The V gene's germline CDR1 is SGHDN and CDR2 FVKESK. This chain's CDR3 is CASSQVGWNTGELFF. CDR3 nucleotide sequence: TGTGCCAGCAGCCAAGTAGGATGGAACACCGGGGAGCTGTTTTTT.

The J gene is TRBJ1-1, the V gene TRBV6-5; tentative D call: TRBD1 (6 bases). Germline CDR1 reads MNHEY; CDR2 reads SVGAGI. V gave up 2 bases and J gave up 6 bases, with 13 bases separating them. CDR3 size: 14 residues. CDR3 in amino acids: CASSYRDTTSEAFF. The CDR3 region has the DNA TGTGCCAGCAGTTACCGGGACACCACGTCTGAAGCTTTCTTT.

The chain has TRBV4-3 and TRBJ2-7; 10 bases are a match to TRBD1. Germline CDR1 is LGHNA and CDR2 is YSLEER. Trimming cost V 0 bases and J 4 bases; bases outside gene matches: 12. This CDR3 is built from 18 residues. The CDR3 here is CASSQEFLVGQGSYEQYV. CDR3 sequence (DNA): TGCGCCAGCAGCCAAGAGTTCCTGGTGGGACAGGGGTCTTACGAGCAGTACGTC.

The genes are TRBV30 and TRBJ2-7; 12 nucleotides align to TRBD2. CDR1 and CDR2 (germline): GTSNPN, SVGIG (reference sequence). The CDR3 consists of 15 residues. Unmatched junction bases numbered 3, after V lost 2 bases and J lost 1 base. This CDR3 is CAWSPGLAGSYEQYF. DNA for the CDR3: TGTGCCTGGAGTCCCGGACTAGCGGGGTCCTACGAGCAGTACTTC.

This clonotype was counted a few times. The V call is TRBV5-1, the J call TRBJ1-1; D might be TRBD1 (6 bases). CDR3 size: 13 residues. V was trimmed by 3 bases and J by 1 base, leaving 7 bases between them. Per germline, CDR1 SGHRS and CDR2 YFSETQ. The CDR3 DNA reads TGCGCCAGCAGCTGGGACACGAACACTGAAGCTTTCTTT. It translates to CASSWDTNTEAFF.

This clonotype has more than one count but fewer than ten. V and J are TRBV5-1 and TRBJ2-5; D could derive from TRBD1 or TRBD2 (5 bases each). CDR1 and CDR2 (germline): SGHRS, YFSETQ. The CDR3 totals 15 residues. Trimming left V 5 bases short and J 7 bases short, with 21 bases between. The CDR3 protein is CASRLGTVLFGTQYF. DNA of the CDR3: TGCGCCAGCAGACTCGGGACGGTCCTTTTTGGGACCCAGTACTTC.

The chain joins TRBV20-1 to TRBJ2-2, with 8 nucleotides matching TRBD1. The ends lost 3 bases at V and 5 bases at J; junction bases unmatched: 2. CDR1 and CDR2 (germline): DFQATT, SNEGSKA (reference sequence). The CDR3 totals 13 residues. The CDR3 DNA reads as TGCAGTGCTAGCCAGGGGGCGACCGGGGAGCTGTTTTTT. It codes for CSASQGATGELFF.

The chain couples TRBV6-5 to TRBJ1-1; tentatively, D is TRBD1 (5 bases). The CDR3 is made up of 14 amino acids. V lost 0 bases to trimming and J lost 5 bases, with 10 bases between them. Germline V gives CDR1 MNHEY, CDR2 SVGAGI. DNA for the CDR3: TGTGCCAGCAGTTACTCGGGGGGGGGTACTGAAGCTTTCTTT. It yields the protein CASSYSGGGTEAFF.

This clonotype was seen many times. The rearrangement links TRBV7-2 to TRBJ2-7; D unclear. The CDR3 contains 13 residues. Germline V CDR1 and CDR2: SGHTA, FQGNSA. The V and J ends lost 7 bases and 1 base respectively, with 11 bases between them. CDR3 sequence reads: CASTPGSSYEQYF. The CDR3 DNA follows: TGTGCCAGCACCCCCGGTTCTTCCTACGAGCAGTACTTC.

The chain uses TRBV6-1 and TRBJ1-6, with D perhaps matching TRBD1 (6 bases). This CDR3 is built from 17 residues. Germline lookup yields CDR1 MNHNS and CDR2 SASEGT. Trimming removed 6 bases from V and 0 bases from J, with 15 bases in between. The CDR3 sequence: CASSYYRESSYNSPLHF. The CDR3 DNA sequence: TGTGCCAGCAGCTACTACAGGGAGAGCTCCTATAATTCACCCCTCCACTTT.

This clonotype was observed a few times. The chain couples TRBV20-1 to TRBJ2-3; 9 nucleotides line up with TRBD2. Trimming cost V 5 bases and J 1 base; bases outside gene matches: 7. This CDR3 comprises 15 residues. The V gene's germline CDR1 is DFQATT and CDR2 SNEGSKA (reference sequence). In DNA form, the CDR3 reads TGCAGTGCTCCCTGGGCTAGCGGGGGCACAGATACGCAGTATTTT. Its translation is CSAPWASGGTDTQYF.

A few counts support this clonotype. This chain links TRBV29-1 with TRBJ2-1, with 7 nucleotides matching TRBD2. V lost 4 bases to trimming and J lost 7 bases; unmatched junction nucleotides: 4. The CDR3 has 12 amino acids. Germline-derived CDR1 and CDR2 are SQVTM and ANQGSEA. CDR3 nucleotides: TGCAGCGTTGCGGGGGGAAGGAATGAGCAGTTCTTC. This gives the protein CSVAGGRNEQFF.